A selection of T cell receptor beta chains follows, all from one sample in a study of beta chain features in type 1 diabetes. Some clones are missing from TCRdb's copy, which holds only in-frame ones; the method was immunoSEQ multiplex PCR. The sample holds some 180,000 clones; about an eighth are singletons and the top ten take about 0.59%. The sequenced material came from central memory CD4+ T cells from blood. The receptors were sampled from a woman younger than 35 in good health. Both conserved end residues are trimmed from each CDR3.

TRBV30	TRBJ1-4	AWSRRGNEKLF
TRBV19	TRBJ2-1	ASSIPDSYNEQF
TRBV7-6	TRBJ2-7	ASSLGASGSGEQY
TRBV14	TRBJ1-2	ASSQDSRNYGYT
TRBV14	TRBJ1-6	ASTDGWGQKNSPLH
TRBV15	TRBJ1-2	ATSRDRTTSGYT
TRBV6-1	TRBJ2-5	ASSDLGETQY
TRBV10-3	TRBJ1-5	AISDYGGVGAYSNQPQH
TRBV5-1	TRBJ2-1	ASSLGGSSYNEQF
TRBV29-1	TRBJ1-2	SVERQGNYGYT
TRBV11-3	TRBJ2-1	ASSFLSGLVDEQF
TRBV18	TRBJ2-7	ASSPAEGGVEQY
TRBV25-1	TRBJ2-5	ASSDSRQFQETQY
TRBV29-1	TRBJ2-1	SVARTSGNEQF
TRBV29-1	TRBJ2-1	SVEGGQGVDF
TRBV5-1	TRBJ2-7	ASKTGQGPYEQY
TRBV30	TRBJ1-1	AWNSNMNTEAF
TRBV2	TRBJ1-5	ASKSTGNQPQH
TRBV28	TRBJ1-2	ASSSNTDLVGYGYT
TRBV18	TRBJ2-3	ASSPQRLAGGPDTQY
TRBV2	TRBJ1-2	ATPRQGAEGYT
TRBV29-1	TRBJ2-3	SVGREGGDTQY
TRBV30	NA	AWRRIAQSSYEQY
TRBV25-1	TRBJ2-4	ASSESSSTLAKNIQY
TRBV30	TRBJ2-5	AWRRLRKTQY
TRBV5-1	TRBJ2-5	ASSSGQNQETQY